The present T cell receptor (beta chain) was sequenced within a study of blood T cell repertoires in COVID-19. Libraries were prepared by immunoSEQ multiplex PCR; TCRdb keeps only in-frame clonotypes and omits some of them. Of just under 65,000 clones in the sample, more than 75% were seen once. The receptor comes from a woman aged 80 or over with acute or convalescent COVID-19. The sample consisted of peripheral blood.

This CDR3 reads CASNQRGYNEQFF. CDR3 DNA: TGTGCCAGCAACCAGCGGGGCTACAATGAGCAGTTCTTC. V is TRBV6-5 and J is TRBJ2-1; 7 nucleotides line up with TRBD2. CDR1 is MNHEY, CDR2 SVGAGI, per germline. The V segment lost 7 bases and the J segment 3 bases; nucleotides outside the gene matches: 3. This CDR3 region has 13 residues.